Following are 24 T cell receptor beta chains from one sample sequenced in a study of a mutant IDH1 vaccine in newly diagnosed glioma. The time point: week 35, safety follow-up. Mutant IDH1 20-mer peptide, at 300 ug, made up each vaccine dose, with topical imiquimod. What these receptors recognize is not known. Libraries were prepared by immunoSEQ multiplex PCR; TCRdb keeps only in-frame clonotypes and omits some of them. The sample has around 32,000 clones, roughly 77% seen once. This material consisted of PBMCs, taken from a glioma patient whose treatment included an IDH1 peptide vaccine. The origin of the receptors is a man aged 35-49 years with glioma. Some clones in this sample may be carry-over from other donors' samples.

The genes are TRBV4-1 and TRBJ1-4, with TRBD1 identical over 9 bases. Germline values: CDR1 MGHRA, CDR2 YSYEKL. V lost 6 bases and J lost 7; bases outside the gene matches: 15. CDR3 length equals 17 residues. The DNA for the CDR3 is TGCGCCAGCAGGGGCACAGGGGGCGAGGTCCTAGGTGAAAAACTGTTTTTT. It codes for CASRGTGGEVLGEKLFF.

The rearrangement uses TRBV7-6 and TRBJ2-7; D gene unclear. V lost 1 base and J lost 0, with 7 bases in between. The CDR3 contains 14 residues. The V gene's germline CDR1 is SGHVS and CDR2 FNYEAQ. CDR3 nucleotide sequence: TGTGCCAGCAGCTTAGAGGATTCCTCCTACGAGCAGTACTTC. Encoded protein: CASSLEDSSYEQYF. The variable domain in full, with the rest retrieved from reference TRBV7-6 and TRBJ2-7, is GAGVSQSPRYKVTKRGQDVALRCDPISGHVSLYWYRQALGQGPEFLTYFNYEAQQDKSGLPNDRFSAERPEGSISTLTIQRTEQRDSAMYRCASSLEDSSYEQYFGPGTRLTVT.

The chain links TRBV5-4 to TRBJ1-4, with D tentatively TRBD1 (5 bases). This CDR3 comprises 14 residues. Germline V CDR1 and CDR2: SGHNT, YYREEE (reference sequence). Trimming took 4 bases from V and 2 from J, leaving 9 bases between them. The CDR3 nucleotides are TGTGCCAGCAGCCCGGAGGGGACTAATGAAAAACTGTTTTTT. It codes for CASSPEGTNEKLFF.

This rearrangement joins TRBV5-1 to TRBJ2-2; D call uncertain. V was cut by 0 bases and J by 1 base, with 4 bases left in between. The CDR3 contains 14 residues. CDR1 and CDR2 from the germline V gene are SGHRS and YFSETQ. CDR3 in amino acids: CASSLDLNTGELFF. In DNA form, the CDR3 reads TGCGCCAGCAGCTTGGATCTGAACACCGGGGAGCTGTTTTTT.

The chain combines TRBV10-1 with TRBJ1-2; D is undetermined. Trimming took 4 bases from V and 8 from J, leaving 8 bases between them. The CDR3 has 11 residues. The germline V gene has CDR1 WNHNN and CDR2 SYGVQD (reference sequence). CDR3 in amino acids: CASSVRTGYTF. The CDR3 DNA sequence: TGCGCCAGCAGTGTTCGTACCGGCTACACCTTC.

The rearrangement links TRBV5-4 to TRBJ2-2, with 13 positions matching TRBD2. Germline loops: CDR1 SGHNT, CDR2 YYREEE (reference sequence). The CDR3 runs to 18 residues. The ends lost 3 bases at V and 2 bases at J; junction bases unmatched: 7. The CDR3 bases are TGTGCCAGCAGCTCCCGGACTAGCGGGGGCCCTAACACCGGGGAGCTGTTTTTT. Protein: CASSSRTSGGPNTGELFF.

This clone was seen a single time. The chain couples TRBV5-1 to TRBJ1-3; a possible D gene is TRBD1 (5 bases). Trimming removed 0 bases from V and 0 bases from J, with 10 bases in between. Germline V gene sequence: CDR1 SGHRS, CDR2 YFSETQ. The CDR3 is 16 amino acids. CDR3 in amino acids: CASSLEGSSSGNTIYF. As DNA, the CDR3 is TGCGCCAGCAGCTTGGAGGGGTCGAGCTCTGGAAACACCATATATTTT.

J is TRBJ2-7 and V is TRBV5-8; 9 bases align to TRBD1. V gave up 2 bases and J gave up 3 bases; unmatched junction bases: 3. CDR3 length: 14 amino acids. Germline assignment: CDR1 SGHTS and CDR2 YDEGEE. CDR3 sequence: CASSFLGQGYEQYF. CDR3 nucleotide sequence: TGTGCCAGCAGCTTCCTGGGACAGGGCTACGAGCAGTACTTC.

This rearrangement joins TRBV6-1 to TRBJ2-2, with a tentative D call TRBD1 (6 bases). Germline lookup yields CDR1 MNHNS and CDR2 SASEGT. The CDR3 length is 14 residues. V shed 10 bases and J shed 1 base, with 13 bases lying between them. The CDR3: CATQAGVNTGELFF. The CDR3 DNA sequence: TGTGCCACCCAGGCAGGGGTGAACACCGGGGAGCTGTTTTTT.

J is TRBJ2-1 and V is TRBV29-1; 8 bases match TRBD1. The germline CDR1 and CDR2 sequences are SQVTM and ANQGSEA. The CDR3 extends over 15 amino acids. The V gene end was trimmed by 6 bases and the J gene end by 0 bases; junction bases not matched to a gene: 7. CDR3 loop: CSVLGQGSSYNEQFF. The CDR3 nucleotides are TGCAGCGTCCTAGGACAGGGAAGCTCCTACAATGAGCAGTTCTTC.

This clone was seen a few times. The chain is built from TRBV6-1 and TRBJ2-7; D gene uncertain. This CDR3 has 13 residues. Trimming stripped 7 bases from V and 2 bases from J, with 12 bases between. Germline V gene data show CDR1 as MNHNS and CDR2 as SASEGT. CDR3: CASTDTAPYEQYF. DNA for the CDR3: TGTGCCAGCACCGACACAGCACCCTACGAGCAGTACTTC.

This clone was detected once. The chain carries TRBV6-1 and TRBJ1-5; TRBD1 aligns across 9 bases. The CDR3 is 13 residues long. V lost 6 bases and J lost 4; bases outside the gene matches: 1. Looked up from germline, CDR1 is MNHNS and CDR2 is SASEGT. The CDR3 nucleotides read TGTGCCAGCAGACAGGGGGCGAATCAGCCCCAGCATTTT. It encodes CASRQGANQPQHF.

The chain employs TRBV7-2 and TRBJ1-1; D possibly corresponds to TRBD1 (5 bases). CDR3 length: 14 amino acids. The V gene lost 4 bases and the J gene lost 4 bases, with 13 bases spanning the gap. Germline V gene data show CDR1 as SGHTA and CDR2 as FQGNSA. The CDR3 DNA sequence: TGTGCCAGCAGCTCGCTTGCAGGGCTCACTGAAGCTTTCTTT. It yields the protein CASSSLAGLTEAFF.

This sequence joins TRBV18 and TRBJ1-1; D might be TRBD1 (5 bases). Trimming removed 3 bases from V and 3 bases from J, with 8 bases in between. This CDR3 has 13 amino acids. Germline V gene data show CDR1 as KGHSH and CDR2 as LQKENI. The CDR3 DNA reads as TGTGCCAGCTCACCCCAGGGTTACACTGAAGCTTTCTTT. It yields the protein CASSPQGYTEAFF.

The CDR3: CASSPEGQNTEAFF. DNA of the CDR3: TGCGCCAGCAGCCCGGAAGGACAGAACACTGAAGCTTTCTTT. This chain uses TRBV5-1 with TRBJ1-1, with a weak D call TRBD1 (5 bases). The CDR3 contains 14 residues. Trimming cost V 4 bases and J 1 base, with 11 bases left between them. CDR1 is SGHRS and CDR2 is YFSETQ in the germline V gene.

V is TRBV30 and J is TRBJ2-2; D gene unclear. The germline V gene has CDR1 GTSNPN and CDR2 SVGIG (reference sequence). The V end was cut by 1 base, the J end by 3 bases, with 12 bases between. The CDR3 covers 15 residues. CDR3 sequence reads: CAWSESAEDTGELFF. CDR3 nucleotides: TGTGCCTGGAGTGAGTCGGCAGAAGACACCGGGGAGCTGTTTTTT.

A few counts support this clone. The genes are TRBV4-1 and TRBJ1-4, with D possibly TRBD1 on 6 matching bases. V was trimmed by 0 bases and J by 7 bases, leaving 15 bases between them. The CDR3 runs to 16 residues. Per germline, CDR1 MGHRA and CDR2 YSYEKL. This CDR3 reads CASSQDKGGLGEKLFF. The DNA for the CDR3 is TGCGCCAGCAGCCAAGATAAGGGGGGCTTAGGTGAAAAACTGTTTTTT.

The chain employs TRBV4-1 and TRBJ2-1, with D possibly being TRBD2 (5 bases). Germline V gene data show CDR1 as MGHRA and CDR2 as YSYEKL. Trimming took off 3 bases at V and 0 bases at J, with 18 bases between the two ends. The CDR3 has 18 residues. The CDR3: CASSHSRAGPSSYNEQFF. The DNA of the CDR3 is TGCGCCAGCAGCCACTCGAGGGCCGGCCCGAGCTCCTACAATGAGCAGTTCTTC.

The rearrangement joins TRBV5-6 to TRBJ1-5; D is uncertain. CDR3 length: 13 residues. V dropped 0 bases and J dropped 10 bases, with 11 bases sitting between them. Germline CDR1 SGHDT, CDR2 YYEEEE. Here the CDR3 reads CASSLGPLTPQHF. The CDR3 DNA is TGTGCCAGCAGCTTGGGCCCGCTTACCCCCCAGCATTTT.

The CDR3 DNA reads as TGTGCCAGCAGCTTAGAGGTCGGATACTCCGGGGAGCTGTTTTTT. Its protein is CASSLEVGYSGELFF. The chain combines TRBV11-2 with TRBJ2-2, with D uncertain. Germline V gene data show CDR1 as SGHAT and CDR2 as FQNNGV. The CDR3 runs to 15 residues. Trimming removed 0 bases from V and 6 bases from J, with 11 bases in between.

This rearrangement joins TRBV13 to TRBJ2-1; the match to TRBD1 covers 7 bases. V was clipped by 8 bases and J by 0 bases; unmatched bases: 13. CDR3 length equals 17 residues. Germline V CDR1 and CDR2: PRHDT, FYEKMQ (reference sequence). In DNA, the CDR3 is TGTGCCAGCTTCCCAAGGACAGGTGGAAGCTCCTACAATGAGCAGTTCTTC. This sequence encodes CASFPRTGGSSYNEQFF.

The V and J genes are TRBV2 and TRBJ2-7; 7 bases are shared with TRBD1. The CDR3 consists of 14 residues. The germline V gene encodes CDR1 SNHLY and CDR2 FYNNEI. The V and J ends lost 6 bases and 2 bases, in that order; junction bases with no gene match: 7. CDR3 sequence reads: CASRWGQSAYEQYF. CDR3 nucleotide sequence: TGTGCCAGCAGGTGGGGACAGTCCGCCTACGAGCAGTACTTC. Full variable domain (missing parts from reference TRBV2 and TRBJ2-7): EPEVTQTPSHQVTQMGQEVILRCVPISNHLYFYWYRQILGQKVEFLVSFYNNEISEKSEIFDDQFSVERPDGSNFTLKIRSTKLEDSAMYFCASRWGQSAYEQYFGPGTRLTVT.

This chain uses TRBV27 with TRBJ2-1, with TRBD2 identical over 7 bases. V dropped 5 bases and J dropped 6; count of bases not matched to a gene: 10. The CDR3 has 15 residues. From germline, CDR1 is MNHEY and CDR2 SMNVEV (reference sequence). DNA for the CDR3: TGTGCCAGCAGTCATTGGCCGGGAGGACCCAATGAGCAGTTCTTC. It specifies CASSHWPGGPNEQFF.

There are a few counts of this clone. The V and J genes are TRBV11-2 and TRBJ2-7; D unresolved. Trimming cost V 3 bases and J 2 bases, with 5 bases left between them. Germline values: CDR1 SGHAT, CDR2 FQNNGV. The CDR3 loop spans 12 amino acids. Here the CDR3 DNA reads TGTGCCAGCAGCTTCTTAGCCTACGAGCAGTACTTC. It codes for CASSFLAYEQYF.